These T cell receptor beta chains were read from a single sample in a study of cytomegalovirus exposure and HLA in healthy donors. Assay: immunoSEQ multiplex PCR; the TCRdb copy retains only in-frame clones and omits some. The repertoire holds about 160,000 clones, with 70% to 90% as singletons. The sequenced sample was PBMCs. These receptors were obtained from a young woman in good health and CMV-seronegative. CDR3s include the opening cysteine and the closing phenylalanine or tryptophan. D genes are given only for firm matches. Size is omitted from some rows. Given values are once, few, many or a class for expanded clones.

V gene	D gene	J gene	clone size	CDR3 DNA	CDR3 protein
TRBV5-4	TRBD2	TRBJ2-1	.	TGTGCCAGCAGCGGGGGGGTTGGGGCGGGAGGGGTTGAGCAGTTCTTC	CASSGGVGAGGVEQFF
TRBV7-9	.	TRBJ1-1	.	TGTTCCTTTCAGGGTATGAACACTGAAGCTTTCTTT	CSFQGMNTEAFF
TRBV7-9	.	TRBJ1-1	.	TGTGCCAGCAGCTTCGGGAGGGGGAACACTGAAGCTTTCTTT	CASSFGRGNTEAFF
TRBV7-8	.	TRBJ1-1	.	TGTGCCAGCAGTCGCGACAGGAACACTGAAGCTTTCTTT	CASSRDRNTEAFF
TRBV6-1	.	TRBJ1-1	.	TGTGCCAGCAGTGTTTCAGGGTATGAGACTGAAGCTTTCTTT	CASSVSGYETEAFF
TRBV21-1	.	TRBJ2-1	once	TGTGCCAGAGGCTCGGAGCGGAGTTCCTACAATGAGCAGTTCTTC	CARGSERSSYNEQFF
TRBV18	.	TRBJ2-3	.	TGTGCCAGCTCACCCCCGGGAGGCACAGATACGCAGTATTTT	CASSPPGGTDTQYF
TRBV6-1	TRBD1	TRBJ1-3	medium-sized	TGTGCCAGCAATTTACAGGGGGCAGAAGGAAACACCATATATTTT	CASNLQGAEGNTIYF
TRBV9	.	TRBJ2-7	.	TGTGCCAGCAGCCAATCTTCGGACGGGATCTACGAGCAGTACTTC	CASSQSSDGIYEQYF
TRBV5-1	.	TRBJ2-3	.	TGCGCCAGCAGCCTTCCCCTGAAGCGGACCCACACAGATACGCAGTATTTT	CASSLPLKRTHTDTQYF
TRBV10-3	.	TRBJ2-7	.	TGTGCCATCGGGCAAGCTTTCTACGAGCAGTACTTC	CAIGQAFYEQYF
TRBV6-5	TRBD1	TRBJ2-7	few	TGTGCCAGCAGTCAGGACAGGGGCTCCTACGAGCAGTACTTC	CASSQDRGSYEQYF
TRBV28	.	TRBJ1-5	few	TGTGCCAGCAGTTTTTCCAGGTTATTGCAGGGTCAGCCCCAGCATTTT	CASSFSRLLQGQPQHF
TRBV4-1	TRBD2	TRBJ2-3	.	TGCGCCAGCAGCCAAGGATTAGCGGGGGCTTTGGGTACGCAGTATTTT	CASSQGLAGALGTQYF
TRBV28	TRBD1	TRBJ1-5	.	TGTGCCAGCAGACCAGGACAGGTCTCCAATCAGCCCCAGCATTTT	CASRPGQVSNQPQHF
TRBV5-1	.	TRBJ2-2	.	TGCGCCAGCAGCTCGACGTTGGGGACACCCGGGGAGCTGTTTTTT	CASSSTLGTPGELFF
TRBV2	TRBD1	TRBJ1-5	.	TGTGCCAGCGGACCACCGGGACAGGGACTCCTTATGAGCAATCAGCCCCAGCATTTT	CASGPPGQGLLMSNQPQHF
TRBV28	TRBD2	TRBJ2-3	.	TGTGCCAGCAGTCTTCCGGGACTAGCGGGCACAGATACGCAGTATTTT	CASSLPGLAGTDTQYF
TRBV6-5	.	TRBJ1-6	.	TGTGCCAGCAGTTACTACAGCCTTAATTCACCCCTCCACTTT	CASSYYSLNSPLHF
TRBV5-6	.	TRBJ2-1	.	TGTGCCAGCAGCTTGCCCTACCTCAATGAGCAGTTCTTC	CASSLPYLNEQFF
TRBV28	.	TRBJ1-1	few	TGTGCCAGCAGTTTACAGGGTGGGAACACTGAAGCTTTCTTT	CASSLQGGNTEAFF
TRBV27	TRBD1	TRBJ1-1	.	TGTGCCAGCAGTTTAGGCGACAGGGGCTACGGGCTGTTGTCAGCCACTGAAGCTTTCTTT	CASSLGDRGYGLLSATEAFF
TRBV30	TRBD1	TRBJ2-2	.	TGTGCCTGGAGCCCCCCGGGTGGGACAGGGGTCACCGGGGAGCTGTTTTTT	CAWSPPGGTGVTGELFF
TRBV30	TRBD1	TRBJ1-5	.	TGTGCCCGGAGGGACAGGGGAAGCAATCAGCCCCAGCATTTT	CARRDRGSNQPQHF
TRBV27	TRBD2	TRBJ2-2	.	TGTGCCAGCAGTTTTTGGCTAGCGGGGGGGCCCGGGGAGCTGTTTTTT	CASSFWLAGGPGELFF
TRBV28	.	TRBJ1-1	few	TGTGCCACAGGCCAGCGGAGGAACACTGAAGCTTTCTTT	CATGQRRNTEAFF
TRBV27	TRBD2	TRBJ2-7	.	TGTGCCAGCAGTTTTGCTAGCGGGCCTAACTACGAGCAGTACTTC	CASSFASGPNYEQYF
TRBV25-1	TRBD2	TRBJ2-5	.	TGTGCCAGCAGTGACGGGTCTAGCGGCGTAGTGGAGACCCAGTACTTC	CASSDGSSGVVETQYF
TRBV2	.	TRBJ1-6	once	TGTGCCAGCAGAACCTCTCGGCTGGGGCGGACTAATTCACCCCTCCACTTT	CASRTSRLGRTNSPLHF
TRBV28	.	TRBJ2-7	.	TGTGCCAGCAGTTTCCCGGGGGTCAGCTCCTACGAGCAGTACTTC	CASSFPGVSSYEQYF
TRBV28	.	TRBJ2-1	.	TGTGCCAGCAGAACAGGGTACAATGAGCAGTTCTTC	CASRTGYNEQFF
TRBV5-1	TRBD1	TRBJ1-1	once	TGCGCCAGCAGTTGGGGAGACAGGGGGAACACTGAAGCTTTCTTT	CASSWGDRGNTEAFF